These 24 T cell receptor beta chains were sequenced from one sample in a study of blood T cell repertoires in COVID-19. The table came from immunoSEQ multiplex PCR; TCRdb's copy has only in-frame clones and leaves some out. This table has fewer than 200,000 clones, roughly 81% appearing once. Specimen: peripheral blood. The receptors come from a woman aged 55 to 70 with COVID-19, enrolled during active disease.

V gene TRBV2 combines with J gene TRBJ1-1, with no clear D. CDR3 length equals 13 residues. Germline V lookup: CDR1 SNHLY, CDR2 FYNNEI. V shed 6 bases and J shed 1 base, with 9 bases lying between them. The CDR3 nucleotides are TGTGCCAGCAGCCTACAGAAGAACACTGAAGCTTTCTTT. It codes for CASSLQKNTEAFF.

CDR3 amino acids: CASSLTGDGGQPQHF. Here the CDR3 DNA reads TGTGCCAGCAGCCTAACAGGGGACGGCGGCCAGCCCCAGCATTTT. The V call is TRBV11-2, the J call TRBJ1-5, with 7 bases matching TRBD1. V shed 5 bases and J 7 bases; nucleotides not matched to a gene: 11. Per germline, CDR1 SGHAT and CDR2 FQNNGV. The CDR3 covers 15 residues.

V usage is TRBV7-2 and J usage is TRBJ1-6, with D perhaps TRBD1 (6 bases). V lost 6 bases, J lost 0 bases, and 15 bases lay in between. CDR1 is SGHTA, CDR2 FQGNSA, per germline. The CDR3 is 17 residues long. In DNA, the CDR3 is TGTGCCAGCAGACAAGGGGGTCCCCTCTCCTATAATTCACCCCTCCACTTT. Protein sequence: CASRQGGPLSYNSPLHF.

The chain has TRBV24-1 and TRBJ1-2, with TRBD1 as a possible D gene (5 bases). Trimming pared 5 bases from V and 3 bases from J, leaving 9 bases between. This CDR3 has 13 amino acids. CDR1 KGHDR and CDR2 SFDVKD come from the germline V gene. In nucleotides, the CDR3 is TGTGCCACCAGTGGGACACCTTACTATGGCTACACCTTC. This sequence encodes CATSGTPYYGYTF.

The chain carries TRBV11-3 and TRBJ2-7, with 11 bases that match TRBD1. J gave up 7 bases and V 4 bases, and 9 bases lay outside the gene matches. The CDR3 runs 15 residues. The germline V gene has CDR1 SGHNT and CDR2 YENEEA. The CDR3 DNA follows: TGTGCCAGCAGCTCAAGCACCGGGACAGGGGGTGAGCAGTACTTC. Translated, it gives CASSSSTGTGGEQYF.

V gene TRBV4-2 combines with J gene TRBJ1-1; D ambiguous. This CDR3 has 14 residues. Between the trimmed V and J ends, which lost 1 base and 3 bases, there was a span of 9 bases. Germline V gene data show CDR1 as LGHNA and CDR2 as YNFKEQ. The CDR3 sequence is CASSQVRGDTEAFF. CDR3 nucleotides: TGTGCCAGCAGCCAAGTGCGGGGAGACACTGAAGCTTTCTTT.

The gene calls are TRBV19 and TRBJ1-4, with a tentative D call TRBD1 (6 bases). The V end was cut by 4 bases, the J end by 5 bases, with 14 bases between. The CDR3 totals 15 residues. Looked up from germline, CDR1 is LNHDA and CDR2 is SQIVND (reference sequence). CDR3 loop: CASSRVQGRNEKLFF. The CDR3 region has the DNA TGTGCCAGTAGTAGAGTACAGGGCAGAAATGAAAAACTGTTTTTT. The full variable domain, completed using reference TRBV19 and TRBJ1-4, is DGGITQSPKYLFRKEGQNVTLSCEQNLNHDAMYWYRQDPGQGLRLIYYSQIVNDFQKGDIAEGYSVSREKKESFPLTVTSAQKNPTAFYLCASSRVQGRNEKLFFGSGTQLSVL.

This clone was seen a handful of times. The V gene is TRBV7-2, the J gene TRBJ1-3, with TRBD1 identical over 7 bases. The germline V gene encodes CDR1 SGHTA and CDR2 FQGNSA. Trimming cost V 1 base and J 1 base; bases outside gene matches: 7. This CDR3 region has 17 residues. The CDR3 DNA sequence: TGTGCCAGCAGCTTAGGGGCTGCCAGGGGGTCTGGAAACACCATATATTTT. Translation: CASSLGAARGSGNTIYF.

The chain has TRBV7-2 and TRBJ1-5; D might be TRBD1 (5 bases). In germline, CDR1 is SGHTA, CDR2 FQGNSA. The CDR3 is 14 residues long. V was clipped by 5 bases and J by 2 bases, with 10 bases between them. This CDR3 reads CASSGRVGNQPQHF. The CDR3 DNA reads TGTGCCAGCAGCGGCAGGGTGGGCAATCAGCCCCAGCATTTT.

The CDR3 loop is CASSAGTSGRGVDTQYF. The DNA of the CDR3 is TGTGCCAGCAGCGCGGGGACTAGCGGGAGGGGGGTCGATACGCAGTATTTT. The chain combines TRBV9 with TRBJ2-3; 16 bases map to TRBD2. V trimming: 3 bases; J trimming: 6 bases; junction bases outside the gene matches: 7. Per the germline V gene, CDR1 is SGDLS and CDR2 is YYNGEE. There are 17 residues in the CDR3.

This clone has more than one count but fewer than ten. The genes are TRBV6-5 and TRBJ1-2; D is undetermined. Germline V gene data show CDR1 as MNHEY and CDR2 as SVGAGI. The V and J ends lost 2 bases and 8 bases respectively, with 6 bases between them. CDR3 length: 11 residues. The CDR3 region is CASSYRGGYTF. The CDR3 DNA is TGTGCCAGCAGTTACCGAGGCGGCTACACCTTC.

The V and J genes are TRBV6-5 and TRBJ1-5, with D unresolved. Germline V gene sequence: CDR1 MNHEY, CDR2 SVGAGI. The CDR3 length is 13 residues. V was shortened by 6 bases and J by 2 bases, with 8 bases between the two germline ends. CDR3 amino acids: CASRAMGNQPQHF. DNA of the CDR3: TGTGCCAGCAGAGCGATGGGCAATCAGCCCCAGCATTTT.

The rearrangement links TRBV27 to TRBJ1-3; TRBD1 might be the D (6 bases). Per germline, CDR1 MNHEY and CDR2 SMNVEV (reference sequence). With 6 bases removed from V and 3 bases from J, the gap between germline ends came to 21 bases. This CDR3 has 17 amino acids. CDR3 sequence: CASSPLQGILLGNTIYF. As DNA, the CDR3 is TGTGCCAGCAGCCCGCTTCAGGGGATCCTTCTTGGAAACACCATATATTTT.

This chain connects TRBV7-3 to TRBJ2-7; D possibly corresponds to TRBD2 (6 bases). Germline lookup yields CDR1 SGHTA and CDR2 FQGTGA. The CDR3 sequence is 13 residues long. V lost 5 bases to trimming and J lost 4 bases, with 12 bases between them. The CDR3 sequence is CASSASLAYEQYF. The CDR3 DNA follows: TGTGCCAGCAGCGCCTCACTAGCTTACGAGCAGTACTTC.

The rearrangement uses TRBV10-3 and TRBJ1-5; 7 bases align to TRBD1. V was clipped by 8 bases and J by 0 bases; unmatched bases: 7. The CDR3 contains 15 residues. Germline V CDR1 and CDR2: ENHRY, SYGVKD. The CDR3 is CAIDRGPGSNQPQHF. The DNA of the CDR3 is TGTGCCATCGATAGGGGGCCGGGTAGCAATCAGCCCCAGCATTTT.

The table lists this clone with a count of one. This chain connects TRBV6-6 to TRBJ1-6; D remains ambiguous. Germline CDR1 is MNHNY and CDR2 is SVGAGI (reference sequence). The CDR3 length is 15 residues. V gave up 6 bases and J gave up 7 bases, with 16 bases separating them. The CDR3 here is CASSPPGGANSPLHF. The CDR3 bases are TGTGCCAGCAGCCCCCCTGGCGGTGCCAATTCACCCCTCCACTTT.

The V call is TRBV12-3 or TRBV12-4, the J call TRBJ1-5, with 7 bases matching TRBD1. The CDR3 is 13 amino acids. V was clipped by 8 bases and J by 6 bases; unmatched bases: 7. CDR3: CASETGAGQPQHF. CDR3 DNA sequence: TGTGCCAGCGAAACAGGGGCGGGTCAGCCCCAGCATTTT.

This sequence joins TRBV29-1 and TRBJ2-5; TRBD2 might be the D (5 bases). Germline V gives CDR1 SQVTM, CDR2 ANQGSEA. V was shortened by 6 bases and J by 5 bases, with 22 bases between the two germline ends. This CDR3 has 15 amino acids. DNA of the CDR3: TGCAGCGTGGACGGGCTAGCTAACTCCCTCGAGACCCAGTACTTC. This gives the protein CSVDGLANSLETQYF.

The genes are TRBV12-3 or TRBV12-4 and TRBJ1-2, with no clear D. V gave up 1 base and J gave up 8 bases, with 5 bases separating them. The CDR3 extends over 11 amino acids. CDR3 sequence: CASSLGRGYTF. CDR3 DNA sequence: TGTGCCAGCAGTTTAGGGAGGGGCTACACCTTC.

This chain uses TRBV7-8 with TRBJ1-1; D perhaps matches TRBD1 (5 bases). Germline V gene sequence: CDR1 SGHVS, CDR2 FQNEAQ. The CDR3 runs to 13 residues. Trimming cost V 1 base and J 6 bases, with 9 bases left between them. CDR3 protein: CASSLVRGAEAFF. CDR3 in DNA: TGTGCCAGCAGCTTAGTTCGGGGGGCTGAAGCTTTCTTT.

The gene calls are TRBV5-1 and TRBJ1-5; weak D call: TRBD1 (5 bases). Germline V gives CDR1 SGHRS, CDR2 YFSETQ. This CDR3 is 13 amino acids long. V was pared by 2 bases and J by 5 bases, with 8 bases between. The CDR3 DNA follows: TGCGCCAGCAGCTTAGACAGCTATCAGCCCCAGCATTTT. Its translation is CASSLDSYQPQHF.

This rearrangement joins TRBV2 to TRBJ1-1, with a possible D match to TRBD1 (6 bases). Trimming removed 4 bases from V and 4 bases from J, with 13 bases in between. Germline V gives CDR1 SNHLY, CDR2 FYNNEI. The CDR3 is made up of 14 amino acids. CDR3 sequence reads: CASSVRGKGTEAFF. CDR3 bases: TGTGCCAGCAGTGTTAGGGGGAAAGGCACTGAAGCTTTCTTT.

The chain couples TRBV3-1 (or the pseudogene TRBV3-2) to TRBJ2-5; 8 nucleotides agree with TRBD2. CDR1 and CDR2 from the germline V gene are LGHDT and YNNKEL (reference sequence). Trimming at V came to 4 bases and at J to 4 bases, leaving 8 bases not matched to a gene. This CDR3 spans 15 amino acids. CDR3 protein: CASSPPGTSRETQYF. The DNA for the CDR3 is TGTGCCAGCAGCCCTCCCGGGACTAGTCGAGAGACCCAGTACTTC.

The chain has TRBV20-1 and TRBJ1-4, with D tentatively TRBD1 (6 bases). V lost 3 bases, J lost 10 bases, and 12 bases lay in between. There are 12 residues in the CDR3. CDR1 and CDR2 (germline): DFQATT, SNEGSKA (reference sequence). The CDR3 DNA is TGCAGTGCTAGTATGGACAGCCTAAAACTGTTTTTT. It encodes CSASMDSLKLFF.